These 24 T cell receptor beta chains were all obtained from the same sample, sequenced in a study of blood T cell repertoires in COVID-19. TCRdb's table, derived via immunoSEQ multiplex PCR, lists solely in-frame clones and lacks some. The sample carries about 83,000 clones, roughly nine tenths recorded once. The sample comprised peripheral blood. These receptors all stem from a woman aged 80 or over with active or convalescent COVID-19.

The chain employs TRBV5-1 and TRBJ2-5, with a tentative D call TRBD2 (5 bases). V gave up 0 bases and J gave up 2 bases, with 20 bases separating them. The CDR3 loop spans 18 amino acids. Germline-derived CDR1 and CDR2 are SGHRS and YFSETQ. As DNA, the CDR3 is TGCGCCAGCAGCTTGGCCGGCAGACTATCCAACCTTCAAGAGACCCAGTACTTC. Amino acid sequence: CASSLAGRLSNLQETQYF. The full variable domain, its missing parts supplied by reference TRBV5-1 and TRBJ2-5, is KAGVTQTPRYLIKTRGQQVTLSCSPISGHRSVSWYQQTPGQGLQFLFEYFSETQRNKGNFPGRFSGRQFSNSRSEMNVSTLELGDSALYLCASSLAGRLSNLQETQYFGPGTRLLVL.

The chain employs TRBV18 and TRBJ2-3; 10 bases map to TRBD2. The CDR3 has 18 amino acids. With V trimmed by 1 base and J by 0 bases, 7 bases remained unmatched. In germline, CDR1 is KGHSH, CDR2 LQKENI. This chain's CDR3 is CASSPQKAGGHSTDTQYF. The CDR3 DNA sequence: TGTGCCAGCTCACCACAGAAAGCGGGGGGGCATAGCACAGATACGCAGTATTTT.

The rearrangement links TRBV6-2 or TRBV6-3 to TRBJ1-5; 12 nucleotides agree with TRBD1. Germline lookup yields CDR1 MNHEY and CDR2 SVGEGT. With 4 bases clipped from V and 5 bases from J, the junction kept 9 bases outside the gene matches. CDR3 length: 17 residues. The CDR3 is CASSSGTGGVFYQPQHF. The CDR3 DNA follows: TGTGCCAGCAGTTCCGGGACAGGGGGCGTTTTTTATCAGCCCCAGCATTTT.

This sequence joins TRBV2 and TRBJ2-2, with a weak D call TRBD2 (7 bases). The CDR3 runs 18 residues. The germline V and J ends were trimmed by 4 bases and 3 bases, with 21 bases remaining between them. Germline CDR1 is SNHLY and CDR2 is FYNNEI. DNA of the CDR3: TGTGCCAGCAGTGCATTAGGTTGGGGGGGCGCGGACACCGGGGAGCTGTTTTTT. Translating it yields CASSALGWGGADTGELFF. Drawing the rest from reference TRBV2 and TRBJ2-2, the complete variable domain is EPEVTQTPSHQVTQMGQEVILRCVPISNHLYFYWYRQILGQKVEFLVSFYNNEISEKSEIFDDQFSVERPDGSNFTLKIRSTKLEDSAMYFCASSALGWGGADTGELFFGEGSRLTVL.

The rearrangement links TRBV7-3 to TRBJ2-3; D is uncertain. From germline, CDR1 is SGHTA and CDR2 FQGTGA. The ends were cut back, 3 bases at V and 5 bases at J, with 9 bases in the middle. The CDR3 spans 13 residues. This CDR3 is CASSFVPLDTQYF. In DNA form, the CDR3 reads TGTGCCAGCAGCTTCGTTCCCCTAGATACGCAGTATTTT.

A note on this clone: The junction differs from germline at one of its ends, possibly a read error. The chain couples TRBV9 to TRBJ1-2; 7 bases match TRBD1. CDR3 length: 14 amino acids. Germline assignment: CDR1 SGDLS and CDR2 YYNGEE. The DNA of the CDR3 is TGTGCCAGCAGCGTAGATCTACAGGGGCCCATTCCCTACTTC. It encodes CASSVDLQGPIPYF. Full variable domain (missing parts from reference TRBV9 and TRBJ1-2): DSGVTQTPKHLITATGQRVTLRCSPRSGDLSVYWYQQSLDQGLQFLIQYYNGEERAKGNILERFSAQQFPDLHSELNLSSLELGDSALYFCASSVDLQGPIPYFGSGTRLTVV.

This clone has only one observation. The CDR3 bases are TGTGCCAGCAGCCCCGGCGGGGCTAACTATGGCTACACCTTC. This codes for CASSPGGANYGYTF. This chain connects TRBV28 to TRBJ1-2, with no clear D. Trimming took off 6 bases at V and 0 bases at J, with 11 bases between the two ends. CDR1 and CDR2 (germline): MDHEN, SYDVKM. This CDR3 is built from 14 residues.

The rearrangement links TRBV10-3 to TRBJ1-1, with 7 bases that match TRBD1. Trimming took 0 bases from V and 4 from J; bases not matched to a gene: 11. From germline, CDR1 is ENHRY and CDR2 SYGVKD. The CDR3 loop spans 17 amino acids. The CDR3 DNA follows: TGTGCCATCAGTGAGTCCGGGACAGAGTCCTTCCGCACTGAAGCTTTCTTT. Translating gives CAISESGTESFRTEAFF.

V is TRBV24-1 and J is TRBJ2-1; TRBD1 matches 9 bases. The V and J ends lost 4 bases and 3 bases, in that order; junction bases with no gene match: 12. CDR3 size: 18 residues. Germline values: CDR1 KGHDR, CDR2 SFDVKD. The CDR3 sequence: CATSDGVIRTGVYNEQFF. For the CDR3, the DNA is TGTGCCACCAGTGACGGGGTTATTCGGACAGGGGTCTACAATGAGCAGTTCTTC.

J is TRBJ2-1 and V is TRBV7-9; tentative D call: TRBD2 (5 bases). Germline lookup yields CDR1 SEHNR and CDR2 FQNEAQ (reference sequence). The CDR3 is 14 amino acids. V was shortened by 5 bases and J by 3 bases, with 11 bases between the two germline ends. CDR3 DNA: TGTGCCAGCAGCAGACGGGATCGCTACAATGAGCAGTTCTTC. Translated: CASSRRDRYNEQFF.

V usage is TRBV28 and J usage is TRBJ1-5, with D perhaps TRBD1 (6 bases). The germline V gene has CDR1 MDHEN and CDR2 SYDVKM. The CDR3 is 14 amino acids. Trimming removed 2 bases at V and 5 bases at J, with 10 bases between. CDR3 DNA: TGTGCCAGCAGTTTACAACAGGGATATCAGCCCCAGCATTTT. Translating gives CASSLQQGYQPQHF.

This clone has only a few counts. The V and J genes are TRBV28 and TRBJ1-1; no clear D gene. The CDR3 sequence is 14 residues long. Trimming took off 2 bases at V and 1 base at J, with 8 bases between the two ends. Germline CDR1 reads MDHEN; CDR2 reads SYDVKM. The CDR3 sequence: CASSLMRTNTEAFF. The CDR3 DNA follows: TGTGCCAGCAGTTTAATGCGTACGAACACTGAAGCTTTCTTT.

V and J are TRBV5-5 and TRBJ2-1; a weak D match, TRBD1 (8 bases). The CDR3 is 13 residues long. CDR1 SGHKS and CDR2 YYEKEE come from the germline V gene (reference sequence). Trimming removed 9 bases from V and 6 bases from J, with 16 bases in between. CDR3 sequence: CATKNRGGNEQFF. CDR3 in DNA: TGTGCCACCAAGAACAGGGGGGGCAATGAGCAGTTCTTC.

J is TRBJ2-2 and V is TRBV4-1; 8 bases line up with TRBD1. CDR3 length: 17 residues. Germline values: CDR1 MGHRA, CDR2 YSYEKL. Losses at the gene ends were 4 bases for V and 6 bases for J; bases not matched to a gene: 13. The CDR3 sequence: CASSPYHPGQAAGELFF. The CDR3 bases are TGCGCCAGCAGCCCTTACCATCCGGGACAGGCAGCCGGGGAGCTGTTTTTT.

The chain combines TRBV7-7 with TRBJ2-7, with 9 positions matching TRBD1. V shed 10 bases, J shed 7 bases, and the junction held 23 bases outside the gene matches. Germline V gene sequence: CDR1 SSHAT, CDR2 FNYEAQ (reference sequence). The CDR3 is made up of 17 amino acids. This CDR3 reads CANYLAFPGTGPREQYF. The CDR3 coding sequence is TGTGCCAACTACTTGGCCTTTCCCGGGACAGGGCCCAGGGAGCAGTACTTC.

This rearrangement joins TRBV7-9 to TRBJ2-1; 10 bases line up with TRBD1. The CDR3 is made up of 13 amino acids. Germline assignment: CDR1 SEHNR and CDR2 FQNEAQ (reference sequence). V was pared by 5 bases and J by 9 bases, with 4 bases of the junction left unmatched. CDR3 nucleotides: TGTGCCAGCAGCCTGGGACAGGGGACTGAGCAGTTCTTC. Protein product: CASSLGQGTEQFF.

The chain carries TRBV2 and TRBJ2-5; 10 bases align to TRBD1. The V segment lost 7 bases and the J segment 3 bases; nucleotides outside the gene matches: 14. Germline CDR1 and CDR2: SNHLY and FYNNEI. The CDR3 consists of 17 residues. DNA of the CDR3: TGTGCCAGCAAAGGAGAAGTCGGACAGGGGGATAAAGAGACCCAGTACTTC. Translation: CASKGEVGQGDKETQYF.

The CDR3 DNA follows: TGCGCCAGCAGCCTCCAACAGGGGGTGAAAGCTTTCTTT. This gives the protein CASSLQQGVKAFF. The V and J genes are TRBV5-1 and TRBJ1-1; 8 bases fit TRBD1. This CDR3 region has 13 residues. Germline assignment: CDR1 SGHRS and CDR2 YFSETQ. The trim removed 4 bases at V and 9 bases at J, leaving 8 bases unmatched.

The J gene is TRBJ1-1, the V gene TRBV11-2, with a possible D match to TRBD1 (6 bases). The germline gives CDR1 SGHAT, CDR2 FQNNGV. This CDR3 region has 15 residues. The V end lost 5 bases, the J end lost 3 bases, and 16 bases lay between the germline ends. For the CDR3, the DNA is TGTGCCAGCAGCAGTTACAGGGAGGGGGACACTGAAGCTTTCTTT. As protein: CASSSYREGDTEAFF.

The gene calls are TRBV12-3 or TRBV12-4 and TRBJ1-6; the D is unclear. The CDR3 covers 13 residues. The ends were cut back, 3 bases at V and 9 bases at J, with 9 bases in the middle. In DNA form, the CDR3 reads TGTGCCAGCAGTTTGGGAGGAGGTTCACCCCTCCACTTT. This codes for CASSLGGGSPLHF.

This rearrangement joins TRBV28 to TRBJ1-1; D possibly corresponds to TRBD1 (6 bases). Trimming took off 9 bases at V and 1 base at J, with 18 bases between the two ends. This CDR3 has 15 residues. The germline V gene has CDR1 MDHEN and CDR2 SYDVKM. The CDR3 is CASQRGGPRNTEAFF. CDR3 in DNA: TGTGCCAGTCAAAGGGGGGGACCGCGGAACACTGAAGCTTTCTTT.

This chain uses TRBV3-1 (or the pseudogene TRBV3-2) with TRBJ1-1; D is uncertain. V gave up 1 base and J gave up 8 bases, with 8 bases separating them. The CDR3 is 12 residues long. The germline gives CDR1 LGHDT, CDR2 YNNKEL (reference sequence). The CDR3 DNA reads as TGTGCCAGCAGCCAAGTGGGGAGGGAAGCTTTCTTT. This translates into CASSQVGREAFF.

The chain is built from TRBV28 and TRBJ2-1; D perhaps matches TRBD1 (6 bases). The CDR3 contains 15 residues. The V gene lost 5 bases and the J gene lost 8 bases, with 19 bases spanning the gap. Germline V lookup: CDR1 MDHEN, CDR2 SYDVKM. CDR3: CASSRTTGSPDEQFF. CDR3 DNA sequence: TGTGCCAGCAGTCGAACGACAGGCTCCCCGGATGAGCAGTTCTTC.

The chain is built from TRBV9 and TRBJ2-7; D gene unclear. The CDR3 contains 15 residues. Germline values: CDR1 SGDLS, CDR2 YYNGEE. The V end lost 0 bases, the J end lost 0 bases, and 10 bases lay between the germline ends. The CDR3 loop reads CASSVGDTISYEQYF. Written as DNA, the CDR3 is TGTGCCAGCAGCGTAGGTGACACGATCTCCTACGAGCAGTACTTC.